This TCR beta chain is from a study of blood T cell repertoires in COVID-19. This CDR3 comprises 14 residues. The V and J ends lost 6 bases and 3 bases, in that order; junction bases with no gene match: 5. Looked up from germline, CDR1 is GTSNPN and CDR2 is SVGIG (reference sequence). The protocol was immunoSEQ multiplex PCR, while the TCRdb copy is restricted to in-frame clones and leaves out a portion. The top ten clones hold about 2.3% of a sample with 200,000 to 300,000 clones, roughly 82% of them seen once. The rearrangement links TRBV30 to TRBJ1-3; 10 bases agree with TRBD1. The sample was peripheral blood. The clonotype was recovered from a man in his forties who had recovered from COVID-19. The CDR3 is CACPTGGYGNTIYF. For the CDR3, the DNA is TGTGCCTGTCCGACAGGGGGCTATGGAAACACCATATATTTT.